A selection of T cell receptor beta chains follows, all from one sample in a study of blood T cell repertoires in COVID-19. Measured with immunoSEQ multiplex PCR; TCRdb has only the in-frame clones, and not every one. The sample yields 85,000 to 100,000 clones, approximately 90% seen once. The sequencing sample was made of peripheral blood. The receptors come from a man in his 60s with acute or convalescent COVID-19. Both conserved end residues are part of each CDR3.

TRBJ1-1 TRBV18 CASSGSGQGDFAGAFF
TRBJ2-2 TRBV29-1 CSVSSGGSSGELFF
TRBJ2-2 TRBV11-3 CASSRTGGGGGTGELFF
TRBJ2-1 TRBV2 CASRPDGYNEQFF
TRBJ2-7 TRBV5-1 CASRLGGPGVYEQYF
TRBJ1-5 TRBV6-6 CASSYRGRLDQPQHF
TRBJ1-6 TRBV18 CASSLGQGKSPLHF
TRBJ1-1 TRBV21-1 CASSTGEAFF
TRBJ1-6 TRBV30 CAWSRGLVSPLHF
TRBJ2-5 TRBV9 CASSSAGQGVKTQYF
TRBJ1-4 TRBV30 CAWSPDSLAEKLFF
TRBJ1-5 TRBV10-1 CASSESTGQPQHF
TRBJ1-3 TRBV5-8 CASSLRFRSGNTIYF
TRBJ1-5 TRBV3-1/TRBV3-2 CASSLGGDQPQHF
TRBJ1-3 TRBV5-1 CASSLAPNSGNTIYF
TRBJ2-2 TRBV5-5 CASSPYTGELFF
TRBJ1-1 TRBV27 CASSRPTGSTEAFF
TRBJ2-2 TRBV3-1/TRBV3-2 CASSAIVVAGNTGELFF
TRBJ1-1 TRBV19 CASSIGQGWNTEAFF
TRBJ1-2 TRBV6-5 CASNGGTNYGYTF
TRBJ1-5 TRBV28 CASSRTGVGNQPQHF
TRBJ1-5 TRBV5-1 CASSLDAGGNQPRHF
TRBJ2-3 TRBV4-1 CASSLSGTGPTDTQYF
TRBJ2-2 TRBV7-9 CASSAGQGGSGELFF
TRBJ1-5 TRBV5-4 CASSPAPGYSNQPQHF
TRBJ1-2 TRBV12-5 CASGLSQNYGYTF
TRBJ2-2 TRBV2 CASRVDSTNTGELFF